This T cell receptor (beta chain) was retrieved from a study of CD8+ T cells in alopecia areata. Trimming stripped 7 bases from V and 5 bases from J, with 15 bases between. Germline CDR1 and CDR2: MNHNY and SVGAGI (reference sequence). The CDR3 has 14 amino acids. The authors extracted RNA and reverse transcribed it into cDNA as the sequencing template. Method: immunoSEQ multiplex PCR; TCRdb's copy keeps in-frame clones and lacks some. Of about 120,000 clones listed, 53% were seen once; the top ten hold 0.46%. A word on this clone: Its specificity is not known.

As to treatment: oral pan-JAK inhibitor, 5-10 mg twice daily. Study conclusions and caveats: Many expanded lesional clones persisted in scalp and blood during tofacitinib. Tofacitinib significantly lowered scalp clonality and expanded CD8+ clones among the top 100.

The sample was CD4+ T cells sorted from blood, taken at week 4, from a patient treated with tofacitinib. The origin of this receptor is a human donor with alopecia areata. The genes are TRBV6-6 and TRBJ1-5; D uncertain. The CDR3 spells CASTAQSADQPQHF. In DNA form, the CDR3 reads TGTGCCAGCACCGCTCAGTCGGCGGATCAGCCCCAGCATTTT.